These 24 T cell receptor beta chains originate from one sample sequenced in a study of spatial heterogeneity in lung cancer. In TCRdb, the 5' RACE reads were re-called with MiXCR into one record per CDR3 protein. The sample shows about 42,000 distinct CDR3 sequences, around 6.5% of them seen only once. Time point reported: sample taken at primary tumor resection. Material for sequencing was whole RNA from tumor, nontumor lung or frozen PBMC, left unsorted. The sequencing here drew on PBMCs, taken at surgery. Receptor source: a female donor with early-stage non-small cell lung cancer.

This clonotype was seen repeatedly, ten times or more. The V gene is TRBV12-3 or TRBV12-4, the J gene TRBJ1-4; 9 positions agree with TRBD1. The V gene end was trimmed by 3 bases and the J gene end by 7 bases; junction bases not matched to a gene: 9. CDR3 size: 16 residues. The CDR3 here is CASSFRTGVMSEKLFF. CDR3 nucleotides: TGTGCCAGCAGTTTCCGGACAGGGGTCATGAGTGAAAAACTGTTTTTT.

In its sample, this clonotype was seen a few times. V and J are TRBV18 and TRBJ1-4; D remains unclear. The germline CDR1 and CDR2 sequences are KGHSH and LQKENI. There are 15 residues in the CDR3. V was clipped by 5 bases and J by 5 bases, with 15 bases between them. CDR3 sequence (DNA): TGTGCCAGCTCAGCTGGACGGACTTCCAATGAAAAACTGTTTTTT. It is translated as CASSAGRTSNEKLFF.

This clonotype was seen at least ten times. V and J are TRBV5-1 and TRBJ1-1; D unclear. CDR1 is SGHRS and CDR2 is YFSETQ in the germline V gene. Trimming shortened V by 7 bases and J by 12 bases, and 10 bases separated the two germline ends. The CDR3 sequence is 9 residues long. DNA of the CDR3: TGCGCCAGCCCTATACACTCTTTCTTT. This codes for CASPIHSFF.

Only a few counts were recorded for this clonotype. The CDR3 sequence is CSAAGTPNEKLFF. DNA of the CDR3: TGCAGCGCCGCCGGGACTCCCAATGAAAAACTGTTTTTT. The chain is built from TRBV20-1 and TRBJ1-4; D perhaps matches TRBD1 (5 bases). The germline V gene has CDR1 DFQATT and CDR2 SNEGSKA (reference sequence). The CDR3 runs to 13 residues.

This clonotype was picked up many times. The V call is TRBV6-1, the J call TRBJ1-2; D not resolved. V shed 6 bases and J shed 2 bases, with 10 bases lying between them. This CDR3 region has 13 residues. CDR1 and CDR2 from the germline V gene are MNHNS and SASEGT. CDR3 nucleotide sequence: TGTGCCAGCAGGCCGGACGGAAACTATGGCTACACCTTC. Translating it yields CASRPDGNYGYTF.

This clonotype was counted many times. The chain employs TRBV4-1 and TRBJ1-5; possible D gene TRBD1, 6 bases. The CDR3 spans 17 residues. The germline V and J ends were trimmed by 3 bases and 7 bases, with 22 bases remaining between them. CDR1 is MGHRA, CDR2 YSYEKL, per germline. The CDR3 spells CASSQAPARGAGQPQHF. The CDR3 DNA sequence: TGCGCCAGCAGCCAGGCCCCCGCCCGGGGGGCTGGGCAGCCCCAGCATTTT.

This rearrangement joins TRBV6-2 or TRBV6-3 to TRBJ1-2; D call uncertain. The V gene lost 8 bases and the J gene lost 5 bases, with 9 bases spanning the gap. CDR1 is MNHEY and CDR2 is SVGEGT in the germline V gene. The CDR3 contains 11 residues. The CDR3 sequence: CASSNWYGYTF. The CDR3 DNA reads TGTGCCAGCTCTAATTGGTATGGCTACACCTTC.

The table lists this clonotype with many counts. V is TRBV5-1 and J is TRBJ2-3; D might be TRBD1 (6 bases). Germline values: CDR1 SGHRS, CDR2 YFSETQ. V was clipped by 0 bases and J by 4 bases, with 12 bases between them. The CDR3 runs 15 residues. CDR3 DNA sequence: TGCGCCAGCAGCTTGGGTTCAGGGGATGCAGATACGCAGTATTTT. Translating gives CASSLGSGDADTQYF. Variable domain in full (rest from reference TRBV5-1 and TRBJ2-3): KAGVTQTPRYLIKTRGQQVTLSCSPISGHRSVSWYQQTPGQGLQFLFEYFSETQRNKGNFPGRFSGRQFSNSRSEMNVSTLELGDSALYLCASSLGSGDADTQYFGPGTRLTVL.

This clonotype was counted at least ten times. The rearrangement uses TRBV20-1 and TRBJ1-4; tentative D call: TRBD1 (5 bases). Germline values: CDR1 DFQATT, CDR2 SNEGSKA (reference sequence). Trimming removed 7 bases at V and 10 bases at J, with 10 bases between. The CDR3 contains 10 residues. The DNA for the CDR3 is TGCAGTGTGAAGGGGCGAAAACTGTTTTTT. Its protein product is CSVKGRKLFF.

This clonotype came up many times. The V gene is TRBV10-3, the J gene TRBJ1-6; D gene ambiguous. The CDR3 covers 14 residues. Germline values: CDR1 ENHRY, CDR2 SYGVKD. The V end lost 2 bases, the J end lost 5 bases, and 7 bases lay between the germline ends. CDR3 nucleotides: TGTGCCATCAGTGAGCGGCAGGATAATTCACCCCTCCACTTT. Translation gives CAISERQDNSPLHF.

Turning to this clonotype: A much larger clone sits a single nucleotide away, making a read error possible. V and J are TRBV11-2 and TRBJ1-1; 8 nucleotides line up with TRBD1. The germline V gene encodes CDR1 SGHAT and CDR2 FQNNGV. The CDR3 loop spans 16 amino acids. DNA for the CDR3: TGTGCCAGCAGCTTATATTGGGACAGGCCCCTTGAACAAGCTTCCTTT. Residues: CASSLYWDRPLEQASF. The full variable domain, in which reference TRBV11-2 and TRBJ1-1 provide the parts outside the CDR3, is EAGVAQSPRYKIIEKRQSVAFWCNPISGHATLYWYQQILGQGPKLLIQFQNNGVVDDSQLPKDRFSAERLKGVDSTLKIQPAKLEDSAVYLCASSLYWDRPLEQASFGQGTRLTVV.

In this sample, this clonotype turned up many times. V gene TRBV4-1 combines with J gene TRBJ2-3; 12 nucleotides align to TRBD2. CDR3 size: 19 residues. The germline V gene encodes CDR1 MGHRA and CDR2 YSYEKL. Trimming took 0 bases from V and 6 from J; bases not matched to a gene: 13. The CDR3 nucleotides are TGCGCCAGCAGCCAAGATTGGCGGTCACTAGCGGGGGGCCGTGATACGCAGTATTTT. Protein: CASSQDWRSLAGGRDTQYF.

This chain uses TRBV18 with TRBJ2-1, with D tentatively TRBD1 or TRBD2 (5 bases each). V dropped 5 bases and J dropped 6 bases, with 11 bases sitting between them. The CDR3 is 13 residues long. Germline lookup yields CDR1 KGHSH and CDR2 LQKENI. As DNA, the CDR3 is TGTGCCAGCTCAAATGGGGCGGGCAATGAGCAGTTCTTC. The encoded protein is CASSNGAGNEQFF.

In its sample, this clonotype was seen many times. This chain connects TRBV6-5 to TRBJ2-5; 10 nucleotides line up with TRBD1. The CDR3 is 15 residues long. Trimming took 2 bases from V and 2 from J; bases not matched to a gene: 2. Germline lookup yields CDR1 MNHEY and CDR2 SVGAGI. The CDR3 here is CASSYGTGEQETQYF. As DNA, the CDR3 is TGTGCCAGCAGTTACGGGACAGGGGAACAAGAGACCCAGTACTTC.

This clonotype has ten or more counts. The CDR3 spells CASSLLAGNYGYTF. The CDR3 region has the DNA TGTGCCAGCAGCTTACTGGCCGGGAACTATGGCTACACCTTC. The chain uses TRBV7-6 and TRBJ1-2; D gene unclear. The CDR3 sequence is 14 residues long. The V end lost 2 bases, the J end lost 2 bases, and 9 bases lay between the germline ends. In germline, CDR1 is SGHVS, CDR2 FNYEAQ.

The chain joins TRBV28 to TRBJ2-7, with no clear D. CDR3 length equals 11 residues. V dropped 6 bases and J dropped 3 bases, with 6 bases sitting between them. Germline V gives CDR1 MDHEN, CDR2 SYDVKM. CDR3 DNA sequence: TGTGCCAGCAGGTCTCACTACGAGCAGTACTTC. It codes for CASRSHYEQYF.

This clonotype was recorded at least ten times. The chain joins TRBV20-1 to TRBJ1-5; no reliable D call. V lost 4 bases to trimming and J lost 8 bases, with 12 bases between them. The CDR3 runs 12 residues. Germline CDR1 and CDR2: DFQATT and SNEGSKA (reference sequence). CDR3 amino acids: CSATNILKPQHF. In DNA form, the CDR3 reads TGCAGTGCTACCAATATTCTGAAGCCCCAGCATTTT.

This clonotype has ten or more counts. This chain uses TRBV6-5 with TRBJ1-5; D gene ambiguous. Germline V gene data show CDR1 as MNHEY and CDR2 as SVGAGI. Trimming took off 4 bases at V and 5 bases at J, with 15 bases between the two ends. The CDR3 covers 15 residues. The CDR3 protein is CASSSNYFRDQPQHF. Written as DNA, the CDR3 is TGTGCCAGCAGTTCCAATTATTTTAGGGATCAGCCCCAGCATTTT.

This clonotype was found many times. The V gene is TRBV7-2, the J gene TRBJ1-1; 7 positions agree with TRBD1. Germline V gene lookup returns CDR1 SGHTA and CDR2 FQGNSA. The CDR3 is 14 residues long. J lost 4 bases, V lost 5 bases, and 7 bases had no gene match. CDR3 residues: CASSKTRGGTEAFF. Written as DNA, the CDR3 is TGTGCCAGCAGCAAAACCAGGGGGGGCACTGAAGCTTTCTTT.

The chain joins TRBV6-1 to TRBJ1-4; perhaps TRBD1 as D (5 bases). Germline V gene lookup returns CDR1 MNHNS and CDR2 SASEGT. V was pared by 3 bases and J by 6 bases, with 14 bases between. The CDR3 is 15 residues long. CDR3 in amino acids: CASSEPGTGDEKLFF. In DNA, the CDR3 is TGTGCCAGCAGTGAGCCCGGGACGGGCGATGAAAAACTGTTTTTT.

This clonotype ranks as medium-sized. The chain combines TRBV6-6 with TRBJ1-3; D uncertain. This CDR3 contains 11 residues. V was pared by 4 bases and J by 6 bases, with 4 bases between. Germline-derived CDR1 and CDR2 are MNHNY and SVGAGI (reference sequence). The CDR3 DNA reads TGTGCCAGCAGTTCGGAAAACACCATATATTTT. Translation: CASSSENTIYF.

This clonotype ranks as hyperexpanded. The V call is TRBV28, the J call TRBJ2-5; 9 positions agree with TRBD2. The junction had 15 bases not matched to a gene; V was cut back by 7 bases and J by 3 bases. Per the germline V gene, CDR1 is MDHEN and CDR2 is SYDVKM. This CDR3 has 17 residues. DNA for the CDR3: TGTGCCAGCAACACTAGGGCTAGCGGGGCAATTAAAGAGACCCAGTACTTC. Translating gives CASNTRASGAIKETQYF. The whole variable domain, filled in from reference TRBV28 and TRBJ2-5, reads DVKVTQSSRYLVKRTGEKVFLECVQDMDHENMFWYRQDPGLGLRLIYFSYDVKMKEKGDIPEGYSVSREKKERFSLILESASTNQTSMYLCASNTRASGAIKETQYFGPGTRLLVL.

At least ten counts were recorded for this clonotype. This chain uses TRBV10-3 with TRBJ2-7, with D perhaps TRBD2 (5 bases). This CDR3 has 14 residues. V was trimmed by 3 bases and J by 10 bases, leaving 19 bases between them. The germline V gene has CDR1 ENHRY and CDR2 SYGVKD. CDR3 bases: TGTGCCATCAGTGAAGGTTCGGTACTGAGGGATCAGTACTTC. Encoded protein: CAISEGSVLRDQYF.

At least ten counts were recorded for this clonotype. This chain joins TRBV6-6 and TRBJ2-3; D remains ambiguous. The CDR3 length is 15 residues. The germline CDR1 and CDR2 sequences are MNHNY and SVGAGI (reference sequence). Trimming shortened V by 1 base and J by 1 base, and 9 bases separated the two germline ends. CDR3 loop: CASSYFQAGTDTQYF. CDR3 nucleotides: TGTGCCAGCAGTTACTTTCAGGCGGGCACAGATACGCAGTATTTT.